The rows below give T cell receptor beta chains drawn from one sample of a study of T cells of healthy individuals. In TCRdb, the 5' RACE reads were re-called with MiXCR into one record per CDR3 protein. The table has about 63,000 distinct CDR3 sequences, 15% to 20% seen once; the top ten hold 4% to 5%. These receptors were taken from a human donor in good health. Both conserved end residues are part of each CDR3. The D gene is left open where the match is weak. Clone size is given for some rows only: seen once, a few or many times, or a class if the clone is expanded.

V: TRBV29-1
size: medium-sized
D: TRBD2
J: TRBJ2-1
length: 18
CDR3: CSVGARTSGKWANNEQFF
DNA: TGCAGCGTGGGTGCCAGGACTAGCGGGAAGTGGGCCAACAATGAGCAGTTCTTC

V: TRBV6-6
size: many
D: TRBD1
J: TRBJ2-5
length: 12
CDR3: CASSYPGTGAVF
DNA: TGTGCCAGCAGTTACCCCGGGACAGGGGCGGTCTTC

V: TRBV28
size: -
D: -
J: TRBJ1-5
length: 12
CDR3: CASSQTIRPQHF
DNA: TGTGCCAGCAGCCAGACGATCAGGCCCCAGCATTTT

V: TRBV20-1
size: -
D: TRBD2
J: TRBJ2-1
length: 13
CDR3: CSASRTSDVVQFF
DNA: TGCAGTGCTAGCAGGACTAGCGATGTGGTGCAGTTCTTC

V: TRBV6-2/TRBV6-3
size: -
D: -
J: TRBJ2-7
length: 17
CDR3: CASVRGSGTPGSYEQYF
DNA: TGTGCCAGCGTACGGGGGAGCGGAACCCCTGGTTCCTACGAGCAGTACTTC

V: TRBV7-9
size: many
D: -
J: TRBJ2-5
length: 11
CDR3: CASSTGVSQYF
DNA: TGTGCCAGCAGCACCGGGGTGTCCCAGTACTTC

V: TRBV10-3
size: -
D: TRBD2
J: TRBJ2-1
length: 15
CDR3: CAIGQTSGSYNEQFF
DNA: TGTGCCATCGGACAGACTAGCGGGAGCTACAATGAGCAGTTCTTC

V: TRBV18
size: many
D: TRBD2
J: TRBJ2-1
length: 14
CDR3: CASSAGLAGGEQFF
DNA: TGTGCCAGCTCAGCAGGACTAGCGGGAGGTGAGCAGTTCTTC

V: TRBV7-9
size: many
D: -
J: TRBJ1-4
length: 11
CDR3: CASSLFEKLFF
DNA: TGTGCCAGCAGCTTATTTGAAAAACTGTTTTTT

V: TRBV12-3/TRBV12-4
size: -
D: -
J: TRBJ2-1
length: 17
CDR3: CASSGYTAGSSYNEQFF
DNA: TGTGCCAGCAGCGGATATACCGCGGGATCCTCCTACAATGAGCAGTTCTTC

V: TRBV30
size: many
D: -
J: TRBJ2-1
length: 12
CDR3: CAWSVMDNEQFF
DNA: TGTGCCTGGAGTGTAATGGACAATGAGCAGTTCTTC

V: TRBV6-5
size: few
D: TRBD1
J: TRBJ1-4
length: 14
CDR3: CASKRQGISEKLFF
DNA: TGTGCCAGCAAGCGACAGGGGATTTCTGAAAAACTGTTTTTT

V: TRBV28
size: many
D: -
J: TRBJ1-1
length: 16
CDR3: CASSEGDLTGFTEAFF
DNA: TGTGCCAGCAGTGAGGGAGACTTAACAGGGTTCACTGAAGCTTTCTTT

V: TRBV28
size: -
D: -
J: TRBJ1-1
length: 12
CDR3: CASRPFYTEAFF
DNA: TGTGCCAGCAGACCGTTTTACACTGAAGCTTTCTTT

V: TRBV12-3/TRBV12-4
size: -
D: TRBD2
J: TRBJ2-3
length: 18
CDR3: CASSLALGTSGRTDTQYF
DNA: TGTGCCAGCAGTTTAGCCCTTGGGACTAGCGGTCGCACAGATACGCAGTATTTT

V: TRBV10-3
size: many
D: TRBD2
J: TRBJ2-7
length: 16
CDR3: CAISESIGLASYEQYF
DNA: TGTGCCATCAGTGAGTCAATCGGACTAGCTTCCTACGAGCAGTACTTC

V: TRBV12-3/TRBV12-4
size: -
D: -
J: TRBJ2-1
length: 15
CDR3: CASSKRGMGHNEQFF
DNA: TGTGCCAGCAGTAAACGGGGGATGGGGCACAATGAGCAGTTCTTC

V: TRBV4-2
size: many
D: -
J: TRBJ1-4
length: 17
CDR3: CASSREGYRWFEEKLFF
DNA: TGTGCCAGCAGCCGGGAGGGGTACAGGTGGTTTGAGGAAAAACTGTTTTTT

V: TRBV3-1
size: -
D: -
J: TRBJ2-5
length: 15
CDR3: CASSQDRTRGQTQYF
DNA: TGTGCCAGCAGCCAAGATCGGACTAGGGGGCAGACCCAGTACTTC

V: TRBV4-1
size: many
D: -
J: TRBJ2-3
length: 15
CDR3: CASSPLVTSADTQYF
DNA: TGCGCCAGCAGCCCACTAGTGACGAGCGCAGATACGCAGTATTTT

V: TRBV10-3
size: -
D: -
J: TRBJ1-6
length: 15
CDR3: CAIILHSSYNSPLHF
DNA: TGTGCCATCATATTACACAGCTCCTATAATTCACCCCTCCACTTT

V: TRBV7-2
size: many
D: TRBD2
J: TRBJ2-1
length: 16
CDR3: CASSLYSSGTGNEQFF
DNA: TGTGCCAGCAGCTTATATTCTAGCGGGACGGGCAATGAGCAGTTCTTC

V: TRBV5-1
size: few
D: -
J: TRBJ2-3
length: 15
CDR3: CASSAGFGATDTQYF
DNA: TGCGCCAGCAGCGCCGGCTTTGGGGCAACAGATACGCAGTATTTT

V: TRBV11-2
size: -
D: -
J: TRBJ2-1
length: 17
CDR3: CASSLLRGFSGLGEQFF
DNA: TGTGCCAGCAGCTTACTCAGGGGGTTTAGCGGACTGGGCGAGCAGTTCTTC

V: TRBV20-1
size: -
D: TRBD1
J: TRBJ1-2
length: 13
CDR3: CSAWTGANYGYTF
DNA: TGCAGTGCTTGGACAGGAGCTAACTATGGCTACACCTTC

V: TRBV5-6
size: few
D: -
J: TRBJ1-4
length: 16
CDR3: CASSLDRELLSEKLFF
DNA: TGTGCCAGCAGCCTGGATCGGGAACTATTGAGTGAAAAACTGTTTTTT

V: TRBV12-3/TRBV12-4
size: -
D: -
J: TRBJ2-3
length: 15
CDR3: CASSLGALGTDTQYF
DNA: TGTGCCAGCAGTTTAGGAGCCCTAGGCACAGATACGCAGTATTTT

V: TRBV2
size: -
D: TRBD1
J: TRBJ1-6
length: 13
CDR3: CASRDRGNSPLHF
DNA: TGTGCCAGCAGGGACAGGGGGAATTCACCCCTCCACTTT

V: TRBV19
size: many
D: -
J: TRBJ2-5
length: 15
CDR3: CASSSDVDRQETQYF
DNA: TGTGCCAGTAGCTCAGACGTTGACAGACAAGAGACCCAGTACTTC

V: TRBV7-6
size: -
D: -
J: TRBJ2-7
length: 13
CDR3: CASSAGPSYEQYF
DNA: TGTGCCAGCAGCGCGGGACCCTCCTACGAGCAGTACTTC

V: TRBV6-5
size: -
D: TRBD1
J: TRBJ1-1
length: 14
CDR3: CASRKQGLNTEAFF
DNA: TGTGCCAGCAGGAAACAGGGGCTCAACACTGAAGCTTTCTTT

V: TRBV11-2
size: few
D: -
J: TRBJ1-1
length: 15
CDR3: CASSPPFKDPRGAFF
DNA: TGTGCCAGCAGCCCTCCTTTCAAGGACCCTCGCGGAGCTTTCTTT

V: TRBV7-2
size: -
D: -
J: TRBJ2-1
length: 14
CDR3: CASSSDWGYNEQFF
DNA: TGTGCCAGCAGCTCCGATTGGGGATACAATGAGCAGTTCTTC

V: TRBV20-1
size: few
D: -
J: TRBJ1-2
length: 12
CDR3: CSASGGGYGYTF
DNA: TGCAGTGCTAGTGGGGGGGGCTATGGCTACACCTTC

V: TRBV20-1
size: many
D: -
J: TRBJ1-2
length: 15
CDR3: CSAREKGRRWDGYTF
DNA: TGCAGTGCTAGAGAAAAAGGACGGCGCTGGGATGGCTACACCTTC

V: TRBV19
size: -
D: -
J: TRBJ2-1
length: 13
CDR3: CASSIGVRGEQFF
DNA: TGTGCCAGTAGTATTGGGGTCCGGGGTGAGCAGTTCTTC

V: TRBV5-1
size: few
D: TRBD1
J: TRBJ1-5
length: 16
CDR3: CASSLTETGSHQPQHF
DNA: TGCGCCAGCAGCCTGACTGAGACAGGGTCCCACCAGCCCCAGCATTTT

V: TRBV7-3
size: medium-sized
D: TRBD2
J: TRBJ2-1
length: 18
CDR3: CASSLVSWGLAGAGEQFF
DNA: TGTGCCAGCAGCTTAGTAAGTTGGGGACTAGCGGGAGCAGGTGAGCAGTTCTTC

V: TRBV27
size: -
D: -
J: TRBJ1-5
length: 16
CDR3: CASSLRGDLSNQPQHF
DNA: TGTGCCAGCAGTTTAAGGGGGGACCTTAGCAATCAGCCCCAGCATTTT

V: TRBV29-1
size: many
D: -
J: TRBJ1-1
length: 12
CDR3: CSVEDGSPEAFF
DNA: TGCAGCGTTGAAGATGGCAGCCCTGAAGCTTTCTTT

V: TRBV27
size: many
D: TRBD2
J: TRBJ2-7
length: 14
CDR3: CASSFGGGAWEQYF
DNA: TGTGCCAGCAGTTTCGGCGGGGGGGCCTGGGAGCAGTACTTC

V: TRBV5-1
size: once
D: -
J: TRBJ2-3
length: 14
CDR3: CASRRQASTDAQYF
DNA: TGCGCCAGCAGGAGACAGGCTAGCACAGATGCGCAGTATTTT

V: TRBV29-1
size: many
D: -
J: TRBJ2-7
length: 12
CDR3: CSVLPTGYEQYF
DNA: TGCAGCGTCCTCCCGACCGGCTACGAGCAGTACTTC